The present entry profiles one TCR beta chain with its context. The antigen remains unidentified. Generated by immunoSEQ multiplex PCR, the TCRdb table keeps only in-frame clones and is missing some. The table shows over a million clones, with more than 95% occurring only once. The germline gives CDR1 SGHNT, CDR2 YYREEE (reference sequence). V trimming: 4 bases; J trimming: 3 bases; junction bases outside the gene matches: 9. This CDR3 spans 15 amino acids. The data stem from a study of shared clonotypes between healthy human individuals. Study-wide findings and caveats: Naive subsets tended to show greater estimated richness than memory subsets. Donors were few, which limited the genetic and exposure-history diversity represented.

This receptor was taken from a man aged 25 to 40 in good health. The sequenced material came from naive CD4+ T cells sorted from blood. Indicated subset: CD45RA+ positively selected. The genes are TRBV5-4 and TRBJ2-7, with TRBD1 identical over 8 bases. The CDR3 bases are TGTGCCAGCAGCCCGGGACAGGTACGGGGCTACGAGCAGTACTTC. Its translation: CASSPGQVRGYEQYF.